This T cell receptor (beta chain) was obtained from a study of T cell responses to AZD1222 COVID-19 vaccine. General study points: Females made up more of the donors, who were largely white British, and clonal diversity may have come out too low. Elevations in Spike-specific TCR breadth and depth followed administration of two AZD1222 doses. CD4 TCRs covered the whole spike, strongest at regions 160-218 and 743-854.

The CDR3 is 14 residues long. V lost 5 bases to trimming and J lost 8 bases, with 13 bases between them. The germline V gene encodes CDR1 SGHAT and CDR2 FQNNGV. As regards this clone: No antigen is known for it.

Second-dose timings of about 4 or about 12 weeks were pooled. Produced via immunoSEQ multiplex PCR; TCRdb's table is partial and in-frame only. The repertoire holds around 150,000 clones, with about nine tenths as singletons. The rearrangement uses TRBV11-2 and TRBJ1-6, with D tentatively TRBD1 (6 bases). The starting material was peripheral blood, obtained 28 days after the second AZD1222 dose. This sequence was found in an adult who received the AZD1222 COVID-19 vaccine. In DNA form, the CDR3 reads TGTGCCAGCAGCCCACAGGGTCCTCATTCACCCCTCCACTTT. Protein: CASSPQGPHSPLHF.